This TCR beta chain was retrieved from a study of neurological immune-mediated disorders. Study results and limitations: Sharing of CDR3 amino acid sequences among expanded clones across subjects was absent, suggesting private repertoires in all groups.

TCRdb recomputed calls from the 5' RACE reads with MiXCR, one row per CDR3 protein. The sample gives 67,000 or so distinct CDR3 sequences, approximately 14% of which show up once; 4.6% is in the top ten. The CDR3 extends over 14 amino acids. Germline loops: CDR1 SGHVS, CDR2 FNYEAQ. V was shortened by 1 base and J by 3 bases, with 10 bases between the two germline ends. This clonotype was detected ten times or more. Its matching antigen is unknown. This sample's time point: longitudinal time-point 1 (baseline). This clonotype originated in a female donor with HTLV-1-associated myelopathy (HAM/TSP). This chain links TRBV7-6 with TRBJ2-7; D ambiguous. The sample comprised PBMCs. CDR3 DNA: TGTGCCAGCAGCTTAGGGGCGGCGAACTACGAGCAGTACTTC. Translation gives CASSLGAANYEQYF.